This TCR beta chain was identified in a study of shared clonotypes between healthy human individuals. The material for each subset, its genomic DNA, was split evenly across several immunoSEQ plates. When replicate PCRs were run on sorted subsets, they used 150 to 250 ng DNA, around 33,000 T cell genomes. The table came from immunoSEQ multiplex PCR; TCRdb's copy has only in-frame clones and leaves some out. The sample holds some 320,000 clones, roughly 84% seen once. Regarding this clone: Its antigen is not known.

Regarding the study as a whole: Naive subsets, compared against memory subsets, generally had larger estimated richness values. Sequencing depth was predicted to influence how clonotypes are shared among donors.

The TCR sequence derives from a man younger than 35 in good health. The specimen sequenced was memory CD8+ T cells sorted from blood. Subset given: CD45RO+ cells pooled with CCR7-negative TemRA cells.

Here the CDR3 reads CASSLGRDRSNQPQHF. DNA of the CDR3: TGTGCCAGCAGCTTAGGACGGGACCGCAGCAATCAGCCCCAGCATTTT. V usage is TRBV11-2 and J usage is TRBJ1-5; D perhaps matches TRBD1 (5 bases). The CDR3 loop spans 16 amino acids. The V gene's germline CDR1 is SGHAT and CDR2 FQNNGV. The V end lost 1 base, the J end lost 1 base, and 11 bases lay between the germline ends.